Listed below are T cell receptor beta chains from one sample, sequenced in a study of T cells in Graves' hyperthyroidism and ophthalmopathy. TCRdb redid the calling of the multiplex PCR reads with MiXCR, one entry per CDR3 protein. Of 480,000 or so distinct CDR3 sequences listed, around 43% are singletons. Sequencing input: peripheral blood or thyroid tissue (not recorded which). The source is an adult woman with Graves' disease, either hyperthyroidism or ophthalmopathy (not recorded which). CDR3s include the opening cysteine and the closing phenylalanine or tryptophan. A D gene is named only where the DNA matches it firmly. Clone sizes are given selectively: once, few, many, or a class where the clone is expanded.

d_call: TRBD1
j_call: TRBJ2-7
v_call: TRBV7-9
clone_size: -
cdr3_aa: CASSPQEDRNYEQYF

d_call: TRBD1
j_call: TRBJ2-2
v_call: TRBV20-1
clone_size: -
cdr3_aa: CSASKTGPDTGELFF

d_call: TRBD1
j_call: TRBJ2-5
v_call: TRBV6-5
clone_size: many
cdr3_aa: CASSYSAGGAYLETQYF

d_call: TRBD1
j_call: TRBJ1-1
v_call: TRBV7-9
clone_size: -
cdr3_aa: CASTPGTGKEREAFF

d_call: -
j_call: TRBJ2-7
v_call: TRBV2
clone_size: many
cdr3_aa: CASSEQGGEQYF

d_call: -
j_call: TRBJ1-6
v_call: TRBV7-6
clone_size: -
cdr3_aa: CASSPLGGASPLHF

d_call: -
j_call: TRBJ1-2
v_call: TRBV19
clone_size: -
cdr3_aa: CASRTGIGYTF

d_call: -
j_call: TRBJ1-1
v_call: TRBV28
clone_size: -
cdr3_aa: CASSLLEGDTEAFF

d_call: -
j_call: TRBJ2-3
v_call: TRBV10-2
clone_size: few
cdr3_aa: CASSGWADTQYF

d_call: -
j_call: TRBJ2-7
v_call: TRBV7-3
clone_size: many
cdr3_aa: CASSLGLNYEQYF

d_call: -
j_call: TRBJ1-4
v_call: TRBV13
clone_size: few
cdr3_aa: CASSLRGREKLFF

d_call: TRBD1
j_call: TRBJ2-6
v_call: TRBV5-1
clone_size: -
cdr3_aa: CASSSAFVTGYSGANVLTF

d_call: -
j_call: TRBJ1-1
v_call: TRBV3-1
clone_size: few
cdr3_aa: CASSQGGAGRSTEAFF

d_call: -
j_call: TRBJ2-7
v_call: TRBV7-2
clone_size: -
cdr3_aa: CASSFYGQIYEQYF

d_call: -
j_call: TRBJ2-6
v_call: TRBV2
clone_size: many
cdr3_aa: CASNPQTSGANVLTF

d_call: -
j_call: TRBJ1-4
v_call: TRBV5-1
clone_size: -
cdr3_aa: CASSLDRPETGLFF

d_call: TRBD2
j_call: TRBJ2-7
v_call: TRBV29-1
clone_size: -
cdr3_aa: CSVGLAWGNYEQYF

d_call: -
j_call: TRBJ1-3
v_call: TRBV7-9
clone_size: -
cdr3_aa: CASSLAFITGSGNTIYF

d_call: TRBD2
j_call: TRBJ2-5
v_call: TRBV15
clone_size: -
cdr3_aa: CATGNLAGGDRETQYF

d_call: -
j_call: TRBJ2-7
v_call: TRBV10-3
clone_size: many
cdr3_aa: CAIRETQPYEQYF

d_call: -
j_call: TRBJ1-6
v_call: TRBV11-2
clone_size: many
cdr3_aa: CASSLGRDSQYNSPLHF

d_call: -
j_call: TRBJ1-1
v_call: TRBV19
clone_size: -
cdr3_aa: CASRPTQMNTEAFF

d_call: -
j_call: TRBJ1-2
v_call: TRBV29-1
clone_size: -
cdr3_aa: CSVVNRLGGYTF

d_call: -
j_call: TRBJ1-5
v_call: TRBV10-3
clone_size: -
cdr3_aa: CAISGTGQETQHF

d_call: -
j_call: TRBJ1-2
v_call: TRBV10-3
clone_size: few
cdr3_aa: CAISESSDRGLANYGYTF

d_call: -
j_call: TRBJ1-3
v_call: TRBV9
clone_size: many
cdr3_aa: CASSVGGDSGNTIYF

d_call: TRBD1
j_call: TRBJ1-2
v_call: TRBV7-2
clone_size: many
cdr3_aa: CASTTTPGGAGYTF

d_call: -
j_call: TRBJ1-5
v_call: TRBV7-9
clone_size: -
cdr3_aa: CASSSIDQPQHF

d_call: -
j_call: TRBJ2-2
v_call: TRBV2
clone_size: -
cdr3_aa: CASRAALNTGELFF

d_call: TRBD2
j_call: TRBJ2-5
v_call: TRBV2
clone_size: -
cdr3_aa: CASSASGLVQETQYF

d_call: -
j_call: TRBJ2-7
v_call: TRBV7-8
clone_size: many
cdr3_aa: CASSLVGTYEQYF

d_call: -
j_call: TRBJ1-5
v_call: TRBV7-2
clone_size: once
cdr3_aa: CASSLRGVDQPQHF

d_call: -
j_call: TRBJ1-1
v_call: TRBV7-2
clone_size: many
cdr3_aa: CASSLRGDRAFF

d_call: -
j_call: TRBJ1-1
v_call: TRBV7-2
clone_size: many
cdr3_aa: CASSLDLNTEAFF

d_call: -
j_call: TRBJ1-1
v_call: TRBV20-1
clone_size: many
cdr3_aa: CSARAPAGEAFF

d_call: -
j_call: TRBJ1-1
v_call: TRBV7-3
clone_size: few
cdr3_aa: CASSSTAFSEAFF

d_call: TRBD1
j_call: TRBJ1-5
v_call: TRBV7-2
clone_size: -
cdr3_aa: CASSRTGDSSQPQHF

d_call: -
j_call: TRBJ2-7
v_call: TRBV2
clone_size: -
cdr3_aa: CASRPSAYEQYF

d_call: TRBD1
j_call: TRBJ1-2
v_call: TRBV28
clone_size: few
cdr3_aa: CASSGRTGGGFGYGYTF

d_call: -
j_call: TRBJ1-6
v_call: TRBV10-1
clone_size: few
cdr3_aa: CASSGGASPLHF

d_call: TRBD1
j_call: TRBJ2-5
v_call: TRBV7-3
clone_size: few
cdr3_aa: CASSPGQGIETQYF

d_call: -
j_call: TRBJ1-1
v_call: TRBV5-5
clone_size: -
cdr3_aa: CASSYLGALNTKAFF

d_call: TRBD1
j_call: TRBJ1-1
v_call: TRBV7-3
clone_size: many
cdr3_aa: CASSLGGTGGTEAFF

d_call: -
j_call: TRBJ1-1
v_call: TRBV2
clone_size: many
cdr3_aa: CASSPAGIKVTEAFF

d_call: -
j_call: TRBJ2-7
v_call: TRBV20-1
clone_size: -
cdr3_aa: CSATGSTYEQYF

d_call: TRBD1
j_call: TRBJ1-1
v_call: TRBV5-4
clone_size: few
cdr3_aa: CASSMRQGNTEAFF

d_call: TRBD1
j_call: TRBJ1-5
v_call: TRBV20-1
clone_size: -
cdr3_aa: CSAPRQGDNQPQHF

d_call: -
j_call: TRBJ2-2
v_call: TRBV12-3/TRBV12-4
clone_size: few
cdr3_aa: CASSLQWVTGELFF

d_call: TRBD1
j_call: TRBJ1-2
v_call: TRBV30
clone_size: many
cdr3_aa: CAWNRDRPYGYTF

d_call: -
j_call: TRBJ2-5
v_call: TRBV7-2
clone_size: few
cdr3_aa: CASSDRRGETQYF

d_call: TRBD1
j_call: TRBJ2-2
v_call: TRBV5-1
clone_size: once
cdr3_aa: CASSSLQGAKNTGELFF

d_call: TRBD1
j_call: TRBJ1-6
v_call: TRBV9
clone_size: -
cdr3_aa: CASSVKGAQDSPLHF

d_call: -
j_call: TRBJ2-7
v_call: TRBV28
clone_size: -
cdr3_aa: CASIPFGFHEQYF

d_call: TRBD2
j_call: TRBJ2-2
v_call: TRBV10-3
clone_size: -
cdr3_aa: CAISESTGGRTGELFF

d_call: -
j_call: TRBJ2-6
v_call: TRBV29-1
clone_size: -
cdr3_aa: CSVQAANVPTF